One sample yielded the 30 T cell receptor beta chains listed below, sequenced in a study of graft-versus-host responses after intestinal transplantation. The table came from immunoSEQ multiplex PCR; TCRdb's copy has only in-frame clones and leaves some out. The repertoire holds more than 80,000 clones, with roughly nine tenths as singletons. No antigen has been identified for these receptors. The specimen was unstimulated CD4+ T cells sorted from spleen or lymph node cells, collected before intestinal transplant. The receptors originated from a human donor who received an intestinal transplant.

The V call is TRBV28, the J call TRBJ2-7; perhaps TRBD1 as D (6 bases). This CDR3 contains 14 residues. Germline loops: CDR1 MDHEN, CDR2 SYDVKM. V was pared by 6 bases and J by 3 bases, with 15 bases between. CDR3 coding DNA: TGTGCCAGCAGAGAACAGGGTTCGCTCTACGAGCAGTACTTC. Protein sequence: CASREQGSLYEQYF.

This clone occurred a few times. The sample contains more than one DNA sequence encoding this CDR3. This chain joins TRBV27 and TRBJ1-1, with D maybe TRBD1 (6 bases). Germline CDR1 and CDR2: MNHEY and SMNVEV (reference sequence). The CDR3 runs 13 residues. With 2 bases removed from V and 4 bases from J, the gap between germline ends came to 8 bases. CDR3 nucleotide sequence: TGTGCCAGCAGTTTAAGGGGGGGCACTGAAGCTTTCTTT. This codes for CASSLRGGTEAFF.

The genes are TRBV29-1 and TRBJ1-2; a weak D match, TRBD1 (6 bases). The CDR3 runs to 13 residues. CDR1 and CDR2 from the germline V gene are SQVTM and ANQGSEA. The V and J ends lost 7 bases and 4 bases respectively, with 16 bases between them. Here the CDR3 DNA reads TGCAGCGCGGGACACGTACAGAGCTATGGCTACACCTTC. Translated, it gives CSAGHVQSYGYTF.

The chain couples TRBV29-1 to TRBJ2-7, with TRBD2 matching over 7 bases. Germline V lookup: CDR1 SQVTM, CDR2 ANQGSEA. The CDR3 runs 12 residues. V dropped 2 bases and J dropped 7; count of bases not matched to a gene: 5. The CDR3 sequence: CSVESVRGEQYF. The CDR3 DNA reads TGCAGCGTTGAATCAGTGCGGGGGGAGCAGTACTTC.

This chain connects TRBV5-5 to TRBJ1-3; unclear D gene. Germline V gene lookup returns CDR1 SGHKS and CDR2 YYEKEE (reference sequence). V was pared by 0 bases and J by 4 bases, with 5 bases between. The CDR3 extends over 13 amino acids. The CDR3 sequence: CASSLGVGNTIYF. The CDR3 DNA sequence: TGTGCCAGCAGCTTGGGAGTGGGAAACACCATATATTTT. The full variable domain, in which reference TRBV5-5 and TRBJ1-3 provide the parts outside the CDR3, is DAGVTQSPTHLIKTRGQQVTLRCSPISGHKSVSWYQQVLGQGPQFIFQYYEKEERGRGNFPDRFSARQFPNYSSELNVNALLLGDSALYLCASSLGVGNTIYFGEGSWLTVV.

The V and J genes are TRBV14 and TRBJ2-2, with 8 bases matching TRBD1. There are 13 residues in the CDR3. Germline CDR1 is SGHDN and CDR2 is FVKESK. The V gene end was trimmed by 4 bases and the J gene end by 6 bases; junction bases not matched to a gene: 1. In DNA form, the CDR3 reads TGTGCCAGCAGCCGACAGGGGTCCGGGGAGCTGTTTTTT. Protein sequence: CASSRQGSGELFF. Drawing the rest from reference TRBV14 and TRBJ2-2, the complete variable domain is EAGVTQFPSHSVIEKGQTVTLRCDPISGHDNLYWYRRVMGKEIKFLLHFVKESKQDESGMPNNRFLAERTGGTYSTLKVQPAELEDSGVYFCASSRQGSGELFFGEGSRLTVL.

The chain carries TRBV29-1 and TRBJ1-4; perhaps TRBD1 as D (5 bases). Germline loops: CDR1 SQVTM, CDR2 ANQGSEA. The CDR3 totals 13 residues. Between the trimmed V and J ends, which lost 4 bases and 5 bases, there was a span of 11 bases. The CDR3 DNA reads TGCAGCGTTGGTCAGGGAGGGAATGAAAAACTGTTTTTT. Amino acids: CSVGQGGNEKLFF.

The CDR3 sequence: CASSDRGRTGELFF. CDR3 in DNA: TGCGCCAGCAGTGACAGGGGGAGGACCGGGGAGCTGTTTTTT. The chain uses TRBV10-2 and TRBJ2-2; perhaps TRBD1 as D (7 bases). In germline, CDR1 is WSHSY, CDR2 SAAADI. V lost 3 bases and J lost 5, with 10 bases in between. This CDR3 contains 14 residues.

V gene TRBV18 combines with J gene TRBJ2-7; D perhaps matches TRBD1 (6 bases). Germline CDR1 is KGHSH and CDR2 is LQKENI. With 0 bases removed from V and 7 bases from J, the gap between germline ends came to 19 bases. The CDR3 sequence is 16 residues long. The CDR3 reads CASSPPGPQGLGEQYF. The CDR3, as DNA: TGTGCCAGCTCACCACCGGGGCCACAGGGTCTAGGGGAGCAGTACTTC.

The rearrangement joins TRBV5-4 to TRBJ1-2; no reliable D call. The V end lost 2 bases, the J end lost 0 bases, and 11 bases lay between the germline ends. The CDR3 runs to 15 residues. Germline-derived CDR1 and CDR2 are SGHNT and YYREEE (reference sequence). The CDR3, as DNA: TGTGCCAGCAGCTTACAACAGATTGCTAACTATGGCTACACCTTC. Its protein is CASSLQQIANYGYTF.

This chain uses TRBV9 with TRBJ1-4; tentative D call: TRBD1 (6 bases). CDR3 size: 16 residues. Trimming removed 2 bases at V and 3 bases at J, with 14 bases between. The germline CDR1 and CDR2 sequences are SGDLS and YYNGEE. CDR3 residues: CASSVGQGLSNEKLFF. Written as DNA, the CDR3 is TGTGCCAGCAGCGTGGGGCAGGGGTTGTCTAATGAAAAACTGTTTTTT.

The chain is built from TRBV5-6 and TRBJ2-5; D gene unclear. The V and J ends lost 2 bases and 4 bases respectively, with 9 bases between them. Germline-derived CDR1 and CDR2 are SGHDT and YYEEEE. There are 13 residues in the CDR3. The CDR3 here is CASSFWALETQYF. CDR3 nucleotides: TGTGCCAGCAGCTTCTGGGCCTTAGAGACCCAGTACTTC. The complete variable domain, with remaining parts taken from reference TRBV5-6 and TRBJ2-5, reads DAGVTQSPTHLIKTRGQQVTLRCSPKSGHDTVSWYQQALGQGPQFIFQYYEEEERQRGNFPDRFSGHQFPNYSSELNVNALLLGDSALYLCASSFWALETQYFGPGTRLLVL.

The chain employs TRBV7-9 and TRBJ2-7; D possibly corresponds to TRBD2 (5 bases). CDR3 size: 14 residues. The V gene's germline CDR1 is SEHNR and CDR2 FQNEAQ (reference sequence). Deletions cut 0 bases from V and 3 bases from J, with 9 bases between. CDR3 region: CASSLALGDYEQYF. DNA of the CDR3: TGTGCCAGCAGCTTAGCCTTGGGAGACTACGAGCAGTACTTC.

This clone was counted once. The V call is TRBV13, the J call TRBJ2-5; 7 positions agree with TRBD1. This CDR3 is built from 13 residues. Per germline, CDR1 PRHDT and CDR2 FYEKMQ (reference sequence). The junction had 9 bases not matched to a gene; V was cut back by 11 bases and J by 3 bases. The CDR3 sequence: CAVSRDRKETQYF. In DNA form, the CDR3 reads TGTGCCGTGTCACGGGACAGAAAAGAGACCCAGTACTTC. The full variable domain, with the rest looked up from reference TRBV13 and TRBJ2-5, is AAGVIQSPRHLIKEKRETATLKCYPIPRHDTVYWYQQGPGQDPQFLISFYEKMQSDKGSIPDRFSAQQFSDYHSELNMSSLELGDSALYFCAVSRDRKETQYFGPGTRLLVL.

The chain carries TRBV4-1 and TRBJ2-7; TRBD1 aligns across 7 bases. Germline CDR1 reads MGHRA; CDR2 reads YSYEKL. The CDR3 consists of 13 residues. V shed 4 bases, J shed 0 bases, and the junction held 0 bases outside the gene matches. The CDR3 protein is CASSPGGSYEQYF. CDR3 nucleotide sequence: TGCGCCAGCAGCCCAGGGGGCTCCTACGAGCAGTACTTC.

The chain employs TRBV6-5 and TRBJ1-6, with 8 bases identical to TRBD1. After removal of 5 bases from V and 9 bases from J, the junction contained 6 bases not matched to a gene. This CDR3 region has 14 residues. Germline V lookup: CDR1 MNHEY, CDR2 SVGAGI. The CDR3 sequence: CASSRTGLGSPLHF. CDR3 DNA sequence: TGTGCCAGCAGTCGGACAGGGCTGGGTTCACCCCTCCACTTT.

The rearrangement joins TRBV28 to TRBJ2-1, with D possibly TRBD2 on 5 matching bases. The CDR3 is 13 amino acids. The germline gives CDR1 MDHEN, CDR2 SYDVKM. Trimming cost V 3 bases and J 10 bases, with 13 bases left between them. CDR3 amino acids: CASSFPEAGEQFF. In DNA form, the CDR3 reads TGTGCCAGCAGTTTCCCCGAGGCGGGCGAGCAGTTCTTC.

This chain connects TRBV6-5 to TRBJ2-7, with D uncertain. The V end was cut by 0 bases, the J end by 3 bases, with 12 bases between. Germline-derived CDR1 and CDR2 are MNHEY and SVGAGI. The CDR3 is made up of 15 amino acids. As DNA, the CDR3 is TGTGCCAGCAGTTACTCGATCATGGCAGGCTACGAGCAGTACTTC. Amino acid sequence: CASSYSIMAGYEQYF.

The rearrangement joins TRBV27 to TRBJ2-3; 13 nucleotides agree with TRBD2. Germline V CDR1 and CDR2: MNHEY, SMNVEV (reference sequence). V gave up 7 bases and J gave up 7 bases; unmatched junction bases: 14. This CDR3 is built from 17 residues. The CDR3 DNA sequence: TGTGCCAGCACCTTCTTGAGGGGACTAGCGGGACCATATACGCAGTATTTT. Translated, it gives CASTFLRGLAGPYTQYF.

The chain links TRBV6-1 to TRBJ1-3; 7 bases are a match to TRBD1. J lost 8 bases, V lost 3 bases, and 10 bases had no gene match. CDR1 and CDR2 (germline): MNHNS, SASEGT. This CDR3 spans 15 amino acids. CDR3 bases: TGTGCCAGCAGTGATTGGGGACAGCGCGGGGACACCATATATTTT. Its protein is CASSDWGQRGDTIYF.

V gene TRBV5-1 combines with J gene TRBJ1-1; TRBD1 matches 7 bases. V lost 3 bases to trimming and J lost 1 base; unmatched junction nucleotides: 6. The CDR3 length is 15 residues. CDR1 is SGHRS, CDR2 YFSETQ, per germline. CDR3: CASSSPDRANTEAFF. In nucleotides, the CDR3 is TGCGCCAGCAGCTCCCCCGACAGGGCGAACACTGAAGCTTTCTTT.

The chain joins TRBV27 to TRBJ2-3; D is unclear. The CDR3 has 14 residues. V was pared by 0 bases and J by 2 bases, with 6 bases between. The germline gives CDR1 MNHEY, CDR2 SMNVEV (reference sequence). For the CDR3, the DNA is TGTGCCAGCAGTTTATCGTTTCACACAGATACGCAGTATTTT. This sequence encodes CASSLSFHTDTQYF.

CDR3 region: CASSYGTLLNNEQFF. Written as DNA, the CDR3 is TGTGCCAGCAGTTACGGGACACTACTCAACAATGAGCAGTTCTTC. The rearrangement joins TRBV28 to TRBJ2-1; a possible D gene is TRBD1 (6 bases). CDR3 length: 15 residues. V lost 4 bases and J lost 5, with 15 bases in between. CDR1 and CDR2 from the germline V gene are MDHEN and SYDVKM.

The chain is built from TRBV30 and TRBJ1-3, with D uncertain. CDR3 length equals 15 residues. CDR1 and CDR2 from the germline V gene are GTSNPN and SVGIG (reference sequence). V was clipped by 3 bases and J by 8 bases, with 20 bases between them. CDR3 loop: CAWSPRAKLGDTIYF. CDR3 bases: TGTGCCTGGAGCCCACGGGCCAAGCTGGGAGACACCATATATTTT.

J is TRBJ1-3 and V is TRBV2; unclear D gene. CDR1 and CDR2 (germline): SNHLY, FYNNEI. There are 14 residues in the CDR3. Trimming took 5 bases from V and 0 from J, leaving 8 bases between them. The CDR3 DNA is TGTGCCAGCAGTAGGGAGTTCTCTGGAAACACCATATATTTT. Translating it yields CASSREFSGNTIYF.

This sequence joins TRBV6-5 and TRBJ1-1; TRBD1 might be the D (6 bases). V was cut by 5 bases and J by 3 bases, with 13 bases left in between. The germline V gene has CDR1 MNHEY and CDR2 SVGAGI. This CDR3 spans 14 amino acids. The DNA of the CDR3 is TGTGCCAGCAGTCAGGACAGCAGCCACACTGAAGCTTTCTTT. Translated: CASSQDSSHTEAFF.

The CDR3 here is CASSLGHEQFF. DNA for the CDR3: TGTGCCAGCAGTTTGGGCCATGAGCAGTTCTTC. This chain links TRBV28 with TRBJ2-1; D call uncertain. The germline gives CDR1 MDHEN, CDR2 SYDVKM. The CDR3 is made up of 11 amino acids. Trimming cost V 3 bases and J 8 bases, with 5 bases left between them.

This clone was detected a few times. The chain carries TRBV4-1 and TRBJ1-3; D not certain. Germline CDR1 is MGHRA and CDR2 is YSYEKL. Trimming removed 0 bases at V and 0 bases at J, with 12 bases between. The CDR3 sequence is 17 residues long. The CDR3 is CASSQDHILLSGNTIYF. CDR3 sequence (DNA): TGCGCCAGCAGCCAAGACCACATCCTTCTCTCTGGAAACACCATATATTTT.

This chain joins TRBV19 and TRBJ2-2, with TRBD1 matching over 8 bases. Germline V gene lookup returns CDR1 LNHDA and CDR2 SQIVND (reference sequence). With V trimmed by 3 bases and J by 6 bases, 3 bases remained unmatched. The CDR3 loop spans 14 amino acids. The CDR3 DNA is TGTGCCAGTAGTATGGACAGGGTCCCCGGGGAGCTGTTTTTT. It encodes CASSMDRVPGELFF.

This chain uses TRBV5-4 with TRBJ1-2, with a weak D call TRBD1 (6 bases). The V gene lost 3 bases and the J gene lost 1 base, with 10 bases spanning the gap. This CDR3 contains 14 residues. Germline assignment: CDR1 SGHNT and CDR2 YYREEE (reference sequence). CDR3 residues: CASSSNRDNYGYTF. CDR3 coding DNA: TGTGCCAGCAGCTCAAACAGGGATAACTATGGCTACACCTTC.